Listed below are T cell receptor beta chains from one sample, sequenced in a study of CD8 T cells in Susac syndrome. TCRdb reanalysed the immunoSEQ multiplex PCR reads using MiXCR and keeps one entry per CDR3 protein. This table holds under 90,000 distinct CDR3 sequences, approximately 95% found once. Sequenced sample: CD8+ T cells from PBMCs. The source of these receptors is a human donor with Susac syndrome. Both conserved end residues are part of each CDR3. A D gene is named only where the DNA matches it firmly. For some rows the clone size is stated as once, few or many, or as a class when expanded; others skip it.

V	D	J	size	DNA	CDR3
TRBV20-1	NA	TRBJ2-5	NA	TGCAGTGCTAGGCCTCCAGGGGAAGAGACCCAGTACTTC	CSARPPGEETQYF
TRBV9	TRBD2	TRBJ2-6	once	TGTGCCAGCAGCTCCACACTAGCGGGAGGAGCCGGGGCCAACGTCCTGACTTTC	CASSSTLAGGAGANVLTF
TRBV27	NA	TRBJ2-7	NA	TGTGCCAGCATCATGGGGAACGAGCAGTACTTC	CASIMGNEQYF
TRBV19	NA	TRBJ2-5	NA	TGTGCCAGCCCGAAGGGGACGGAAGAGACCCAGTACTTC	CASPKGTEETQYF
TRBV27	NA	TRBJ2-7	NA	TGTGCCAGCAGCTACGCATGGCCGCCCGACGAGCAGTACTTC	CASSYAWPPDEQYF
TRBV6-5	NA	TRBJ2-3	NA	TGTGCCAGCAGGCCGGATTTTGGGGATCCTACGCAGTATTTT	CASRPDFGDPTQYF
TRBV12-3/TRBV12-4	NA	TRBJ1-1	NA	TGTGCCAGCAGCCCCGCAGAGACCGGACCCAACACTGAAGCTTTCTTT	CASSPAETGPNTEAFF
TRBV15	TRBD2	TRBJ2-3	NA	TGTGCCACCAGCAGAGAGCTGGCGGGGGGGCGCACAGATACGCAGTATTTT	CATSRELAGGRTDTQYF
TRBV2	TRBD2	TRBJ2-1	NA	TGTGCCAGCAGTGGGACTAGCGGGAACTCCTACAATGAGCAGTTCTTC	CASSGTSGNSYNEQFF
TRBV20-1	TRBD1	TRBJ1-2	NA	TGCAGTGCCAGGGGGGGGGACCTTAACTATGGCTACACCTTC	CSARGGDLNYGYTF
TRBV20-1	TRBD1	TRBJ2-4	NA	TGCAGTGCTCATCCTCTGGGACAGGGTCAAGACATTCAGTACTTC	CSAHPLGQGQDIQYF
TRBV27	NA	TRBJ1-2	once	TGTGCCAGCAGTTTCCACCTTAACGGGGGCTACACCTTC	CASSFHLNGGYTF
TRBV13	NA	TRBJ2-1	NA	TGTGCCAGCAGCGCTTCCGGGACCGACCCCTACAATGAGCAGTTCTTC	CASSASGTDPYNEQFF
TRBV7-9	NA	TRBJ2-1	NA	TGTGCCAGCAGTGCCCTGGGTGAGCAGTTCTTC	CASSALGEQFF
TRBV25-1	TRBD2	TRBJ2-2	NA	TGTGCCAGCAGTGGACTAGCGGACACCGGGGAGCTGTTTTTT	CASSGLADTGELFF
TRBV6-2/TRBV6-3	TRBD1	TRBJ2-7	NA	TGTGCCAGCAGGCCGGGACAGGGAATATACGAGCAGTACTTC	CASRPGQGIYEQYF
TRBV29-1	NA	TRBJ1-3	NA	TGCAGCGTTGAAGATCCCACAGCCCTCTCTGGAAACACCATATATTTT	CSVEDPTALSGNTIYF
TRBV18	NA	TRBJ2-3	NA	TGTGCCAGCTCACCACCGACGGATACGCAGTATTTT	CASSPPTDTQYF
TRBV5-6	TRBD1	TRBJ1-2	NA	TGTGCCAGCAGCATACAGGGGAACTATGGCTACACCTTC	CASSIQGNYGYTF
TRBV30	NA	TRBJ1-1	NA	TGTGCCTGGTGGGCAGGGGCGAACACTGAAGCTTTCTTT	CAWWAGANTEAFF
TRBV4-3	NA	TRBJ2-1	NA	TGCGCCAGCAGCCAAGGACGGCTAGCGCTTAAGCAGTTCTTC	CASSQGRLALKQFF
TRBV12-3/TRBV12-4	NA	TRBJ2-1	NA	TGTGCCAGCAGTTTAGCCACGAATGAGCAGTTCTTC	CASSLATNEQFF
TRBV20-1	NA	TRBJ2-1	once	TGCAGTGCTTCAACCCGGACATTGAATGAGCAGTTCTTC	CSASTRTLNEQFF
TRBV12-5	TRBD1	TRBJ1-1	once	TGTGCTAGTGGTTGGGCAGGGGGCGAGGACACTGAAGCTTTCTTT	CASGWAGGEDTEAFF
TRBV20-1	TRBD1	TRBJ1-1	NA	TGCAGTGCCATGGGGACAGGACCGTATGCTTTCTTT	CSAMGTGPYAFF
TRBV12-3/TRBV12-4	NA	TRBJ1-2	NA	TGTGCCAGCAGCACGTCTCTTCTGGGCTATGGCTACACCTTC	CASSTSLLGYGYTF
TRBV29-1	TRBD2	TRBJ2-3	once	TGCAGCGCCCACCCTAGGGCGGGAGTGACAGATACGCAGTATTTT	CSAHPRAGVTDTQYF
TRBV2	NA	TRBJ1-1	once	TGTGCCAGCAAGACTCAGGGGTCGGGCACTGAAGCTTTCTTT	CASKTQGSGTEAFF
TRBV7-9	TRBD2	TRBJ2-7	NA	TGTGCCAGCAGCCACGGGACTAGCAGCCCCTACGAGCAGTACTTC	CASSHGTSSPYEQYF
TRBV4-1	NA	TRBJ2-7	NA	TGCGCCAGCAGCCAAGAATATTACTACGAGCAGTACTTC	CASSQEYYYEQYF
TRBV6-5	NA	TRBJ2-5	NA	TGTGCCAGCAGTTACTGGCAGGGCGAAGAGACCCAGTACTTC	CASSYWQGEETQYF
TRBV7-9	TRBD1	TRBJ1-6	NA	TGTGCCAGCAGCGACCGGGACAGGGGGCTTAATTCACCCCTCCACTTT	CASSDRDRGLNSPLHF
TRBV19	NA	TRBJ2-7	NA	TGTGCCAGTAGCCCAGCTGGGGCCGCAGGCCCCTACGAGCAGTACTTC	CASSPAGAAGPYEQYF
TRBV6-5	NA	TRBJ2-1	NA	TGTGCCAGCAGTTGGGAGCGGAGCTCCTACAATGAGCAGTTCTTC	CASSWERSSYNEQFF
TRBV7-9	TRBD2	TRBJ2-3	NA	TGTGCCAGCAGCTTAGAAGTGGGAGGGAGCACAGATACGCAGTATTTT	CASSLEVGGSTDTQYF
TRBV20-1	NA	TRBJ1-5	once	TGCAGTGCTAGAGATAGGGAGGCAGTACTTAGCAATCAGCCCCAGCATTTT	CSARDREAVLSNQPQHF
TRBV6-6	NA	TRBJ2-7	NA	TGTGCCAGCACGGAGGGCTCCTACGAGCAGTACTTC	CASTEGSYEQYF
TRBV20-1	NA	TRBJ1-1	NA	TGCAGTGCTAGAGATTTCGAAAGGGGAGGCGTTGAAGCTTTCTTT	CSARDFERGGVEAFF
TRBV5-1	TRBD2	TRBJ2-3	NA	TGCGCCAGCAGCTTGGCCGCGGGGGCAGATACGCAGTATTTT	CASSLAAGADTQYF
TRBV19	TRBD1	TRBJ2-4	once	TGTGCCAGTAGTACGACGGACAGGGAGTACTTC	CASSTTDREYF
TRBV18	TRBD1	TRBJ2-7	NA	TGTGCCAGCTCACCGTCGACAGGGGGCTTTTCCTACGAGCAGTACTTC	CASSPSTGGFSYEQYF
TRBV3-1	TRBD2	TRBJ2-1	NA	TGTGCCAGCAGCCAAGATGACGGACTAGCGGGAGTCTACCCGGGGGGTGAGCAGTTCTTC	CASSQDDGLAGVYPGGEQFF
TRBV12-3/TRBV12-4	TRBD1	TRBJ1-2	once	TGTGCCAGCAGTTCGACAGGGGGCAGCTACACCTTC	CASSSTGGSYTF
TRBV12-3/TRBV12-4	NA	TRBJ1-5	NA	TGTGCCAGCAGTCCTCCCGGACGGATGGGGGATCAGCCCCAGCATTTT	CASSPPGRMGDQPQHF
TRBV18	TRBD2	TRBJ2-1	once	TGTGCCAGCTCCCGACTAGCGGGAGGGTACAATGAGCAGTTCTTC	CASSRLAGGYNEQFF
TRBV24-1	NA	TRBJ2-5	NA	TGTGCCACCAGTGATTTTGGACAAGAGACCCAGTACTTC	CATSDFGQETQYF
TRBV6-2/TRBV6-3	NA	TRBJ2-2	NA	TGTGCCAGCGAGGATTTGGTGGCGAGCAACACCGGGGAGCTGTTTTTT	CASEDLVASNTGELFF
TRBV5-4	NA	TRBJ2-5	NA	TGTGCCAGCAGCTTGAGCCAGGGAAACCAAGAGACCCAGTACTTC	CASSLSQGNQETQYF
TRBV7-9	NA	TRBJ1-2	NA	TGTGCCAGCAGCTTAGTAGGTCAGGGAGACTATGGCTACACCTTC	CASSLVGQGDYGYTF
TRBV7-9	NA	TRBJ2-7	NA	TGTGCCAGCAACGAACTAGGACCCCTCTACGAGCAGTACTTC	CASNELGPLYEQYF